These 27 T cell receptor beta chains were sequenced from one sample in a study of blood T cell repertoires in COVID-19. TCRdb's table, derived via immunoSEQ multiplex PCR, lists solely in-frame clones and lacks some. The repertoire consists of 140,000 or so clones, with approximately 85% occurring once and the leading ten covering roughly 3.9%. Sequenced: peripheral blood. These receptors were taken from a woman aged 80 or older with acute or convalescent COVID-19.

This CDR3 reads CATNRGSSYEQYF. The CDR3 bases are TGTGCCACCAACCGAGGGAGTAGCTACGAGCAGTACTTC. This sequence joins TRBV28 and TRBJ2-7; perhaps TRBD2 as D (5 bases). The V end was cut by 10 bases, the J end by 3 bases, with 16 bases between. Germline V gives CDR1 MDHEN, CDR2 SYDVKM. This CDR3 is built from 13 residues.

This clone was seen a handful of times. The chain joins TRBV14 to TRBJ1-1, with D possibly matching TRBD1 (5 bases). Deletions cut 2 bases from V and 4 bases from J, with 14 bases between. The CDR3 totals 15 residues. Germline V gene data show CDR1 as SGHDN and CDR2 as FVKESK. Written as DNA, the CDR3 is TGTGCCAGCAGCCAAAAAATGGGGGGGGGCACTGAAGCTTTCTTT. It codes for CASSQKMGGGTEAFF.

The chain couples TRBV5-5 to TRBJ1-4, with TRBD1 matching over 8 bases. Looked up from germline, CDR1 is SGHKS and CDR2 is YYEKEE (reference sequence). The CDR3 totals 14 residues. V lost 4 bases, J lost 8 bases, and 7 bases stayed unmatched. CDR3 in amino acids: CASSRDRGREKLFF. DNA of the CDR3: TGTGCCAGCAGCCGAGACAGGGGACGGGAAAAACTGTTTTTT.

The rearrangement joins TRBV19 to TRBJ1-1; D is unclear. Germline CDR1 reads LNHDA; CDR2 reads SQIVND (reference sequence). V shed 6 bases and J shed 2 bases, with 13 bases lying between them. The CDR3 spans 14 residues. The CDR3 DNA reads TGTGCCAGTAGGACCGGCGGAAGAAACACTGAAGCTTTCTTT. Protein: CASRTGGRNTEAFF.

The chain joins TRBV5-1 to TRBJ1-1; possibly TRBD1 for D (6 bases). V shed 0 bases and J shed 4 bases, with 13 bases lying between them. CDR1 SGHRS and CDR2 YFSETQ come from the germline V gene. The CDR3 spans 15 residues. The CDR3: CASSLGGGDLTEAFF. In DNA, the CDR3 is TGCGCCAGCAGCTTGGGAGGGGGTGATCTCACTGAAGCTTTCTTT.

The chain joins TRBV28 to TRBJ1-2; 9 bases fit TRBD1. There are 16 residues in the CDR3. The ends lost 8 bases at V and 5 bases at J; junction bases unmatched: 15. Looked up from germline, CDR1 is MDHEN and CDR2 is SYDVKM. In DNA, the CDR3 is TGTGCCAGCGAGACAACACGCTGGACAGGGGATTATGGCTACACCTTC. Protein sequence: CASETTRWTGDYGYTF.

The chain links TRBV5-1 to TRBJ2-3; D is perhaps TRBD2 (5 bases). Germline CDR1 is SGHRS and CDR2 is YFSETQ. Trimming removed 0 bases at V and 0 bases at J, with 11 bases between. There are 16 residues in the CDR3. The CDR3: CASSLDGRPSTDTQYF. The DNA of the CDR3 is TGCGCCAGCAGCTTGGATGGGAGACCTAGCACAGATACGCAGTATTTT.

The chain combines TRBV20-1 with TRBJ1-5; D is unresolved. Trimming cost V 3 bases and J 0 bases, with 12 bases left between them. From germline, CDR1 is DFQATT and CDR2 SNEGSKA (reference sequence). The CDR3 length is 15 residues. The CDR3 sequence: CSASASTLSNQPQHF. CDR3 nucleotide sequence: TGCAGTGCTAGTGCCAGTACCCTTAGCAATCAGCCCCAGCATTTT.

The chain joins TRBV3-1 (or the pseudogene TRBV3-2) to TRBJ2-1; 14 positions match TRBD2. Germline assignment: CDR1 LGHDT and CDR2 YNNKEL (reference sequence). V lost 5 bases and J lost 7; bases outside the gene matches: 1. This CDR3 contains 14 residues. The CDR3, as DNA: TGTGCCAGCAGCGGGACTAGCGGGGGAAATGAGCAGTTCTTC. It yields the protein CASSGTSGGNEQFF.

The chain has TRBV19 and TRBJ2-4, with D possibly being TRBD2 (6 bases). CDR1 and CDR2 from the germline V gene are LNHDA and SQIVND (reference sequence). CDR3 length: 16 residues. Trimming pared 3 bases from V and 0 bases from J, leaving 12 bases between. For the CDR3, the DNA is TGTGCCAGTAGTATCGGGAGAATACTAGCCAAAAACATTCAGTACTTC. This sequence encodes CASSIGRILAKNIQYF.

The CDR3 nucleotides read TGTGCCACCAGCAGAGCGTTACAGGGGGCGGAAGGCTACACCTTC. Translation gives CATSRALQGAEGYTF. The chain recombines TRBV15 with TRBJ1-2, with TRBD1 matching 9 bases. V shed 1 base, J shed 8 bases, and the junction held 8 bases outside the gene matches. CDR1 is LNHNV and CDR2 is YYDKDF in the germline V gene (reference sequence). The CDR3 contains 15 residues.

The V gene is TRBV10-1, the J gene TRBJ2-2, with 7 bases matching TRBD1. Germline values: CDR1 WNHNN, CDR2 SYGVQD (reference sequence). J was trimmed by 3 bases and V by 10 bases; bases with no gene match: 5. CDR3 size: 13 residues. The CDR3 nucleotides are TGCGCCAATAGAGACAGGGACACCGGGGAGCTGTTTTTT. Translation gives CANRDRDTGELFF.

This clone showed up just a few times. This chain connects TRBV4-1 to TRBJ2-2, with no clear D. V was trimmed by 0 bases and J by 2 bases, leaving 16 bases between them. The germline V gene has CDR1 MGHRA and CDR2 YSYEKL. This CDR3 region has 18 residues. The CDR3 loop reads CASSQDRSQTINTGELFF. CDR3 nucleotides: TGCGCCAGCAGCCAAGATCGGAGTCAGACGATTAACACCGGGGAGCTGTTTTTT.

The chain combines TRBV5-1 with TRBJ2-3; the D gene is possibly TRBD1 (5 bases). Germline CDR1 SGHRS, CDR2 YFSETQ. CDR3 length equals 14 residues. V was pared by 0 bases and J by 5 bases, with 10 bases between. CDR3 in DNA: TGCGCCAGCAGCTTGGCGACAGTCATAGATACGCAGTATTTT. Encoded protein: CASSLATVIDTQYF.

The gene calls are TRBV19 and TRBJ1-3, with 7 nucleotides matching TRBD1. Germline lookup yields CDR1 LNHDA and CDR2 SQIVND (reference sequence). V dropped 8 bases and J dropped 8; count of bases not matched to a gene: 6. This CDR3 region has 12 residues. The CDR3 is CASADREDTIYF. The CDR3 nucleotides are TGTGCCAGTGCCGACAGGGAGGACACCATATATTTT.

The V call is TRBV6-6, the J call TRBJ1-5, with D tentatively TRBD1 (6 bases). The CDR3 totals 15 residues. Germline assignment: CDR1 MNHNY and CDR2 SVGAGI (reference sequence). V gave up 8 bases and J gave up 0 bases, with 14 bases separating them. The CDR3 protein is CASGRDNYSNQPQHF. In nucleotides, the CDR3 is TGTGCCAGCGGGAGGGACAACTATAGCAATCAGCCCCAGCATTTT.

The CDR3 nucleotides read TGCGCCAGCAGCCAAGATGGGCTAGCTTTCCGGGCCGGGGAGCTGTTTTTT. Translating gives CASSQDGLAFRAGELFF. The rearrangement joins TRBV4-1 to TRBJ2-2; D might be TRBD2 (5 bases). V lost 0 bases and J lost 6, with 17 bases in between. CDR1 is MGHRA and CDR2 is YSYEKL in the germline V gene. This CDR3 contains 17 residues.

The V gene is TRBV4-1, the J gene TRBJ2-3; 11 bases fit TRBD2. The germline CDR1 and CDR2 sequences are MGHRA and YSYEKL. V lost 5 bases, J lost 4 bases, and 11 bases stayed unmatched. This CDR3 is 17 amino acids long. CDR3 DNA sequence: TGCGCCAGCAGCGACAAAACTAGCGGGAGAGGCTCAGATACGCAGTATTTT. Protein product: CASSDKTSGRGSDTQYF.

The rearrangement uses TRBV5-5 and TRBJ2-4; TRBD2 agrees at 7 bases. Trimming removed 3 bases from V and 11 bases from J; junction bases left unmatched: 14. The CDR3 runs 15 residues. Germline CDR1 SGHKS, CDR2 YYEKEE (reference sequence). The chain's CDR3 is CASSSEGGAGVFQYF. The CDR3 bases are TGTGCCAGCAGCTCGGAGGGAGGGGCCGGGGTTTTTCAGTACTTC.

The rearrangement links TRBV10-2 to TRBJ2-7; TRBD1 agrees at 7 bases. Unmatched junction bases numbered 9, after V lost 4 bases and J lost 3 bases. Germline V gene data show CDR1 as WSHSY and CDR2 as SAAADI. This CDR3 contains 15 residues. CDR3 loop: CASSGINRGFYEQYF. In nucleotides, the CDR3 is TGCGCCAGCAGTGGAATTAACAGGGGCTTCTACGAGCAGTACTTC.

The J gene is TRBJ2-1, the V gene TRBV9; TRBD2 aligns across 8 bases. The CDR3 extends over 13 amino acids. The V segment lost 7 bases and the J segment 6 bases; nucleotides outside the gene matches: 6. Germline-derived CDR1 and CDR2 are SGDLS and YYNGEE. The CDR3 nucleotides are TGTGCCAGCTTAGGGCTAGCGGGCAATGAGCAGTTCTTC. Protein: CASLGLAGNEQFF.

The chain couples TRBV19 to TRBJ2-4; TRBD2 might be the D (5 bases). The V end lost 1 base, the J end lost 8 bases, and 15 bases lay between the germline ends. Germline assignment: CDR1 LNHDA and CDR2 SQIVND (reference sequence). The CDR3 sequence is 15 residues long. In DNA, the CDR3 is TGTGCCAGTAGTATAGGGCGGCGGCGGGCTGACATTCAGTACTTC. Translation gives CASSIGRRRADIQYF.

The chain combines TRBV28 with TRBJ1-2; 7 nucleotides match TRBD1. The CDR3 runs 17 residues. With V trimmed by 4 bases and J by 6 bases, 17 bases remained unmatched. Germline V gene sequence: CDR1 MDHEN, CDR2 SYDVKM. The CDR3 sequence: CASSSSTGLGVRHGYTF. The CDR3 nucleotides are TGTGCCAGCAGTTCCTCGACAGGGTTGGGGGTGAGACATGGCTACACCTTC.

This CDR3 is CASADRGNSPLHF. CDR3 nucleotide sequence: TGTGCCAGTGCGGATCGTGGGAATTCACCCCTCCACTTT. The genes are TRBV19 and TRBJ1-6, with no clear D. V lost 8 bases, J lost 7 bases, and 12 bases lay in between. The germline gives CDR1 LNHDA, CDR2 SQIVND (reference sequence). The CDR3 totals 13 residues.

The chain is built from TRBV7-9 and TRBJ2-5; 14 bases align to TRBD2. V dropped 5 bases and J dropped 4; count of bases not matched to a gene: 6. Germline CDR1 reads SEHNR; CDR2 reads FQNEAQ (reference sequence). The CDR3 contains 16 residues. This chain's CDR3 is CASSITGTSGGETQYF. In nucleotides, the CDR3 is TGTGCCAGCAGCATTACCGGGACTAGCGGGGGAGAGACCCAGTACTTC. Together with reference TRBV7-9 and TRBJ2-5, the CDR3 gives the full variable domain: DTGVSQNPRHKITKRGQNVTFRCDPISEHNRLYWYRQTLGQGPEFLTYFQNEAQLEKSRLLSDRFSAERPKGSFSTLEIQRTEQGDSAMYLCASSITGTSGGETQYFGPGTRLLVL.

The rearrangement uses TRBV7-9 and TRBJ2-1; 7 nucleotides align to TRBD2. This CDR3 comprises 16 residues. V lost 8 bases, J lost 4 bases, and 14 bases stayed unmatched. CDR1 and CDR2 from the germline V gene are SEHNR and FQNEAQ (reference sequence). CDR3 protein: CASQRDPPLGYNEQFF. CDR3 coding DNA: TGTGCCAGCCAGCGGGACCCTCCGTTGGGGTACAATGAGCAGTTCTTC.

The V gene is TRBV28, the J gene TRBJ1-5; no clear D gene. Germline values: CDR1 MDHEN, CDR2 SYDVKM. With 5 bases removed from V and 5 bases from J, the gap between germline ends came to 10 bases. The CDR3 loop spans 13 amino acids. CDR3 sequence reads: CASSPLEDQPQHF. The CDR3 DNA follows: TGTGCCAGCAGTCCTCTAGAGGATCAGCCCCAGCATTTT.